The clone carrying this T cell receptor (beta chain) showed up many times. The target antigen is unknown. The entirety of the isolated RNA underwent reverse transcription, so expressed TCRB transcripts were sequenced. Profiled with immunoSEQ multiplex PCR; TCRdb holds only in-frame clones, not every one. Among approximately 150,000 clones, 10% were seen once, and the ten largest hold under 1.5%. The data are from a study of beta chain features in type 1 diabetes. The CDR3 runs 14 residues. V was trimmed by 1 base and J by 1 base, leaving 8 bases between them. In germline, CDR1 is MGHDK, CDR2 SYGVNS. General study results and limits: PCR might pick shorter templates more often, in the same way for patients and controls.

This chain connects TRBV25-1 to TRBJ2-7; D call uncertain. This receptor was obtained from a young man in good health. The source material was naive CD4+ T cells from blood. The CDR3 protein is CASSELARSYEQYF. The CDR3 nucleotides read TGTGCCAGCAGTGAATTGGCTAGGTCCTACGAGCAGTACTTC.